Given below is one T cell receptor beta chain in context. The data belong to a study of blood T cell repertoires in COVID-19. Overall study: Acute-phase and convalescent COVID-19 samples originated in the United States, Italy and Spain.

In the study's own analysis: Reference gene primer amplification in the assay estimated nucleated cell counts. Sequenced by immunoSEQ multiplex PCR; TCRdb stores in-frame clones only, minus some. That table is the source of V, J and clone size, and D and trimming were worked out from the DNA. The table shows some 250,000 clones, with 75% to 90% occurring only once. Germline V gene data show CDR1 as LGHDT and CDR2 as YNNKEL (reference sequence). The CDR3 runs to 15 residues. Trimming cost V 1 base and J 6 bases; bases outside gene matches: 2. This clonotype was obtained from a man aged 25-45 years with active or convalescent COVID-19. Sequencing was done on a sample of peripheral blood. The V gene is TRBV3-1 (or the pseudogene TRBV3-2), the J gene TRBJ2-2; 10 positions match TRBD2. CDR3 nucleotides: TGTGCCAGCAGCCAAGTCAGCGGGGGGGCCGGGGAGCTGTTTTTT. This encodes CASSQVSGGAGELFF.